Included here is one T cell receptor (beta chain) sequence, with context. This entry belongs to a study of T cells in localized non-small cell lung cancer. The V gene's germline CDR1 is MDHEN and CDR2 SYDVKM. The CDR3 is 14 amino acids. Losses at the gene ends were 7 bases for V and 5 bases for J; bases not matched to a gene: 10. Clones were read by immunoSEQ multiplex PCR, and TCRdb kept only the in-frame ones, dropping some. The repertoire consists of 45,000 to 60,000 clones, with around 86% occurring once and the leading ten covering roughly 2.5%. The gene calls are TRBV28 and TRBJ1-2, with 7 bases that match TRBD1. The sequences come from PBMCs, collected before any cancer treatment. This receptor was obtained from a man aged 35 to 69 with stage II lung adenocarcinoma. This CDR3 is CASTSGGTDYGYTF. CDR3 bases: TGTGCCAGCACCTCGGGTGGGACAGATTATGGCTACACCTTC.